This T cell receptor beta chain was recovered during a study of CD8 T cells in Susac syndrome. The RNA, about 0.5 to 1 ug, was put through reverse transcription using random hexamers. Each CDR3 protein gets one entry after TCRdb re-called the immunoSEQ multiplex PCR reads with MiXCR. The data hold around 130,000 distinct CDR3 sequences, with roughly 94% observed a single time. The sample comprised CD8+ T cells from PBMCs. This receptor was taken from a human donor with Susac syndrome.

The chain's CDR3 is CASSSLTGVHEQYF. In DNA, the CDR3 is TGTGCCAGCAGCTCCTTGACAGGGGTCCACGAGCAGTACTTC. The chain recombines TRBV13 with TRBJ2-7, with 8 positions matching TRBD1. The V gene end was trimmed by 4 bases and the J gene end by 5 bases; junction bases not matched to a gene: 7. The CDR3 runs to 14 residues. CDR1 is PRHDT and CDR2 is FYEKMQ in the germline V gene (reference sequence).